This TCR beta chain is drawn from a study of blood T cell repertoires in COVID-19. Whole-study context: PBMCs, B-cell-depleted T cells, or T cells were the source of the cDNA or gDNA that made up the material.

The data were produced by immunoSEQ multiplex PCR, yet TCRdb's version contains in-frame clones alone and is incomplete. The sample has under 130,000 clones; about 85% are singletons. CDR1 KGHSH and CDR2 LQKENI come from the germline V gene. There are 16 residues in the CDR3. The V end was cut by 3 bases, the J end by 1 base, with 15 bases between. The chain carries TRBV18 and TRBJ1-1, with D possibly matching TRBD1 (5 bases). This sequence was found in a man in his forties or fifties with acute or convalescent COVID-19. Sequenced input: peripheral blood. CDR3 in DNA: TGTGCCAGCTCACCCAACTCACCCACAGGGAACACTGAAGCTTTCTTT. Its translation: CASSPNSPTGNTEAFF.